A single sample gave rise to the 14 T cell receptor beta chains below, sequenced in a study of OX40 agonist ivuxolimab in advanced cancers. Profiled with immunoSEQ multiplex PCR; TCRdb holds only in-frame clones, not every one. The sample lists about 52,000 clones; 70% to 85% were seen once. Specimen: CD4+ or CD8+ T cells sorted from blood, collected in a trial of the OX40 agonist ivuxolimab. These receptor sequences come from an adult with an advanced solid tumor such as melanoma, head and neck, liver or kidney cancer.

The chain's CDR3 is CASSLSGADTQYF. The CDR3 nucleotides are TGTGCCAGCAGCCTATCGGGGGCAGATACGCAGTATTTT. The rearrangement links TRBV7-2 to TRBJ2-3; the D gene is possibly TRBD2 (6 bases). This CDR3 comprises 13 residues. Trimming pared 5 bases from V and 4 bases from J, leaving 10 bases between. In germline, CDR1 is SGHTA, CDR2 FQGNSA.

This CDR3 is CASSLKGHTNTGELFF. The DNA of the CDR3 is TGTGCCAGCAGCTTAAAGGGACATACGAACACCGGGGAGCTGTTTTTT. The V and J genes are TRBV7-3 and TRBJ2-2; the D gene is possibly TRBD1 (6 bases). The V gene lost 1 base and the J gene lost 0 bases, with 9 bases spanning the gap. The germline CDR1 and CDR2 sequences are SGHTA and FQGTGA. This CDR3 region has 16 residues.

This clone appeared once. V is TRBV6-7 and J is TRBJ2-7; possible D gene TRBD1, 6 bases. TRBV6-7 is marked as an open reading frame, function uncertain. The CDR3 spans 13 residues. With 2 bases removed from V and 12 bases from J, the gap between germline ends came to 17 bases. In DNA, the CDR3 is TGTGCCAGCAGTTACCACTGGACAGAGCACCTGTACTTC. Its translation is CASSYHWTEHLYF.

This clone was recorded a few times. The V call is TRBV23-1, the J call TRBJ2-1; TRBD1 might be the D (6 bases). Being an ORF, TRBV23-1 has a function that is uncertain. V was clipped by 8 bases and J by 0 bases, with 14 bases between them. This CDR3 region has 15 residues. The CDR3 coding sequence is TGCGCCAGCTCGTCCCAGGGGAGCTCCTACAATGAGCAGTTCTTC. Translation: CASSSQGSSYNEQFF.

The chain joins TRBV28 to TRBJ2-1; D gene ambiguous. The CDR3 length is 11 residues. Deletions cut 7 bases from V and 4 bases from J, with 5 bases between. Germline V gene lookup returns CDR1 MDHEN and CDR2 SYDVKM. The CDR3 is CASIRYNEQFF. The CDR3 nucleotides are TGTGCCAGCATTCGGTACAATGAGCAGTTCTTC.

The CDR3 nucleotides read TGTGCCTGGAGCCCCGGGGTGAACGAGCAGTACTTC. Amino acids: CAWSPGVNEQYF. The chain has TRBV30 and TRBJ2-7; D is possibly TRBD2 (5 bases). The V gene's germline CDR1 is GTSNPN and CDR2 SVGIG (reference sequence). The CDR3 is 12 amino acids. V was shortened by 3 bases and J by 5 bases, with 11 bases between the two germline ends.

This clone showed up many times. The rearrangement joins TRBV9 to TRBJ1-1; D remains ambiguous. V gave up 0 bases and J gave up 0 bases, with 3 bases separating them. CDR3 length: 13 amino acids. Germline CDR1 and CDR2: SGDLS and YYNGEE. CDR3 sequence: CASSVDVNTEAFF. In DNA, the CDR3 is TGTGCCAGCAGCGTAGACGTGAACACTGAAGCTTTCTTT. Full variable domain (missing parts from reference TRBV9 and TRBJ1-1): DSGVTQTPKHLITATGQRVTLRCSPRSGDLSVYWYQQSLDQGLQFLIQYYNGEERAKGNILERFSAQQFPDLHSELNLSSLELGDSALYFCASSVDVNTEAFFGQGTRLTVV.

This sequence joins TRBV7-2 and TRBJ2-7, with D perhaps assigned TRBD1 or TRBD2 (7 bases each). The germline V gene has CDR1 SGHTA and CDR2 FQGNSA. V lost 5 bases and J 7 bases, leaving 21 bases between the germline ends. CDR3 length equals 15 residues. The CDR3 region has the DNA TGTGCCAGCAGCCCAGGGGGGGGAAGACTATATGAGCAGTACTTC. This encodes CASSPGGGRLYEQYF.

V is TRBV30 and J is TRBJ2-3, with 7 bases that match TRBD2. V was clipped by 1 base and J by 6 bases; unmatched bases: 4. This CDR3 has 13 amino acids. Germline V gives CDR1 GTSNPN, CDR2 SVGIG (reference sequence). This CDR3 reads CAWSGGRGDTQYF. The DNA for the CDR3 is TGTGCCTGGAGTGGAGGGCGGGGGGATACGCAGTATTTT. Together with reference TRBV30 and TRBJ2-3, the CDR3 gives the full variable domain: SQTIHQWPATLVQPVGSPLSLECTVEGTSNPNLYWYRQAAGRGLQLLFYSVGIGQISSEVPQNLSASRPQDRQFILSSKKLLLSDSGFYLCAWSGGRGDTQYFGPGTRLTVL.

The rearrangement links TRBV6-4 to TRBJ1-2; no definite D call. The CDR3 runs to 14 residues. Per germline, CDR1 MRHNA and CDR2 SNTAGT. V was trimmed by 2 bases and J by 6 bases, leaving 13 bases between them. CDR3 protein: CASSDVGAGDGYTF. CDR3 DNA: TGTGCCAGCAGTGACGTGGGCGCCGGGGATGGCTACACCTTC.

The J gene is TRBJ2-1, the V gene TRBV7-3; the match to TRBD2 covers 11 bases. Germline V gene data show CDR1 as SGHTA and CDR2 as FQGTGA. The junction had 7 bases not matched to a gene; V was cut back by 4 bases and J by 8 bases. This CDR3 contains 15 residues. In DNA, the CDR3 is TGTGCCAGCAGCTCACTGACTAGCGGGGCTGATGAGCAGTTCTTC. Protein sequence: CASSSLTSGADEQFF. The full variable domain, in which reference TRBV7-3 and TRBJ2-1 provide the parts outside the CDR3, is GAGVSQTPSNKVTEKGKYVELRCDPISGHTALYWYRQSLGQGPEFLIYFQGTGAADDSGLPNDRFFAVRPEGSVSTLKIQRTERGDSAVYLCASSSLTSGADEQFFGPGTRLTVL.

Concerning this clone itself: It is unclear where the CDR3 begins or ends on the DNA, so no DNA is shown, and the CDR3 is as TCRdb lists it. The chain has TRBV29-1 and TRBJ1-2. Germline V lookup: CDR1 SQVTM, CDR2 ANQGSEA. Inclusive of both ends, the CDR3 amounts to 12 amino acids. The chain's CDR3 is CSVGEGSYGYAF.

The gene calls are TRBV19 and TRBJ1-2; 7 bases align to TRBD1. J was trimmed by 6 bases and V by 1 base; bases with no gene match: 2. This CDR3 region has 13 residues. Germline loops: CDR1 LNHDA, CDR2 SQIVND (reference sequence). The CDR3 region has the DNA TGTGCCAGTAGTATAGGACAGGGTAATGGCTACACCTTC. Translated: CASSIGQGNGYTF.

The chain employs TRBV7-6 and TRBJ1-4; TRBD1 aligns across 8 bases. V trimming: 5 bases; J trimming: 2 bases; junction bases outside the gene matches: 7. This CDR3 spans 16 amino acids. The germline V gene encodes CDR1 SGHVS and CDR2 FNYEAQ. This CDR3 reads CASSPRRGRTNEKLFF. Here the CDR3 DNA reads TGTGCCAGCAGCCCACGCAGGGGGCGGACTAATGAAAAACTGTTTTTT.